The T cell receptor (beta chain) described here comes from a study of cytomegalovirus exposure and HLA in healthy donors. Study at large: In a previous analysis, 117 million unique TCR beta sequences were found from 150 million to 200 million T cells.

Trimming cost V 3 bases and J 7 bases; bases outside gene matches: 15. Germline V gene data show CDR1 as SGHTA and CDR2 as FQGNSA. The CDR3 consists of 17 residues. Regarding the study as a whole: Many donors carried some public TCRs, although rarity characterized most TCR sequences. HLA alleles were associated with 16,000 or so TCR beta sequences in a later analysis at 0.05 false discovery rate. When analyzed later, the rates of TCR association showed variation by HLA locus, with DRB1 the most and HLA-C the fewest.

Primers: 60 Vbeta forward and 13 Jbeta reverse. Assay: immunoSEQ multiplex PCR; the TCRdb copy retains only in-frame clones and omits some. The sample gives tens of thousands of clones, more than 60% of which show up once; just over 50% is in the top ten. On this clone: What it binds is not known.

This rearrangement joins TRBV7-2 to TRBJ2-5; 9 nucleotides align to TRBD2. The TCR was taken from a man aged 50 or older in good health and CMV-seropositive. The sample comprised PBMCs. CDR3 protein: CASSLIEAGGHRSTQYF. CDR3 nucleotides: TGTGCCAGCAGCTTGATAGAAGCGGGGGGCCACCGTTCGACCCAGTACTTC.